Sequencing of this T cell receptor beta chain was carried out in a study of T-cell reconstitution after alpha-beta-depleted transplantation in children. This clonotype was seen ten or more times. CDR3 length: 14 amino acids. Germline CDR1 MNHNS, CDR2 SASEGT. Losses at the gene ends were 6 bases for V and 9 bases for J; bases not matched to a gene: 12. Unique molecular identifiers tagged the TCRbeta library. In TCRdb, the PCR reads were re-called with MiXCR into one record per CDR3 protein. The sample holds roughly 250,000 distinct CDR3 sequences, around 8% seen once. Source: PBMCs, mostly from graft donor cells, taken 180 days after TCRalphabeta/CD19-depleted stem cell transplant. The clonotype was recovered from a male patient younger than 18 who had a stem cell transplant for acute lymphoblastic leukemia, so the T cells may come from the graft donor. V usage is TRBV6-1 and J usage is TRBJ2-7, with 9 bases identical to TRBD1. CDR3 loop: CASSPGQGGWGQYF. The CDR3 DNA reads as TGTGCCAGCAGCCCGGGACAGGGAGGGTGGGGGCAGTACTTC.